This T cell receptor (beta chain) was observed in a study of T cells in Graves' hyperthyroidism and ophthalmopathy. This clonotype occurred a few times. Its cognate antigen is unknown. The CDR3 loop spans 13 amino acids. Per the germline V gene, CDR1 is SGHRS and CDR2 is YFSETQ. With 6 bases removed from V and 7 bases from J, the gap between germline ends came to 13 bases. Study-wide points: Most thyroid clonotypes expanded above 0.001 appeared in blood too.

From RNA transcripts, TCR beta CDR3 regions were amplified. In the first-round RT-PCR of the TCR CDR3, the HTBI primer set was used. TCRdb re-called the multiplex PCR reads with MiXCR, one entry per CDR3 protein. This repertoire shows 500,000 to 600,000 distinct CDR3 sequences, around 45% found once; its top ten account for 19%. The specimen was peripheral blood or thyroid tissue (not recorded which). The receptor was derived from an adult woman with Graves' disease, either hyperthyroidism or ophthalmopathy (not recorded which). This rearrangement joins TRBV5-1 to TRBJ2-2; D gene unclear. The CDR3 reads CASMAIGVGELFF. CDR3 in DNA: TGCGCCAGCATGGCCATCGGCGTCGGGGAGCTGTTTTTT.